This T cell receptor beta chain was identified during a study of T-cell reconstitution after alpha-beta-depleted transplantation in children. Unique molecular identifiers were built into the TCRbeta library. MiXCR, run by TCRdb on the PCR reads, gives a single entry per CDR3 protein. The sample lists some 300,000 distinct CDR3 sequences, around 10% occurring once. Per germline, CDR1 KGHSH and CDR2 LQKENI. Trimming took off 2 bases at V and 1 base at J, with 8 bases between the two ends. The CDR3 is made up of 14 amino acids. This clonotype was detected many times. The chain carries TRBV18 and TRBJ2-5; tentatively, D is TRBD2 (6 bases). This TCR came from a human donor who donated a stem cell graft to a child with acute lymphoblastic leukemia. The source material was PBMCs from the stem cell graft donor, sampled from the stem cell graft. CDR3 loop: CASSPTGAQETQYF. CDR3 nucleotides: TGTGCCAGCTCACCAACGGGAGCCCAAGAGACCCAGTACTTC.